The 6 T cell receptor beta chains in this list originate from one sample, sequenced in a study of blood T cells in healthy people across ages. Sample-barcoded 5' priming and a J-beta primer mix drove a second PCR of roughly 6 to 12 cycles. A single record per CDR3 protein comes from TCRdb applying MiXCR to the 5' RACE reads. The profile shows some 900,000 distinct CDR3 sequences, 29% of them singletons. Sequences were obtained from blood. The receptors originated from a woman of 80 years or more in good health.

This clonotype was observed a few times. The chain couples TRBV5-1 to TRBJ2-7; a possible D gene is TRBD1 (6 bases). V was clipped by 2 bases and J by 0 bases, with 15 bases between them. There are 16 residues in the CDR3. CDR1 SGHRS and CDR2 YFSETQ come from the germline V gene. The CDR3 DNA follows: TGCGCCAGCAGCTTAACAGGGAAGTTAGGCTCCTACGAGCAGTACTTC. Translation: CASSLTGKLGSYEQYF.

Details on this clonotype: Mismatch with germline at one junction end may stem from a read error. The chain has TRBV7-2 and TRBJ2-5; D call uncertain. CDR3 length: 14 amino acids. Germline CDR1 SGHTA, CDR2 FQGNSA. CDR3 residues: CASRTSGSEETQYF. The CDR3 DNA is TGCGCCAGCAGAACAAGTGGGTCGGAGGAGACCCAGTACTTC.

This clonotype was recorded many times. This CDR3 is CASSKGQGTYEQYF. CDR3 DNA sequence: TGTGCCAGCTCAAAGGGACAGGGGACCTACGAGCAGTACTTC. The chain couples TRBV18 to TRBJ2-7; 10 nucleotides line up with TRBD1. The CDR3 has 14 residues. The germline V gene encodes CDR1 KGHSH and CDR2 LQKENI. V was pared by 5 bases and J by 2 bases, with 3 bases of the junction left unmatched.

For this clonotype: This clone may be a read error of a much larger clone one base away. V and J are TRBV6-2 or TRBV6-3 and TRBJ2-7; no clear D. The length of the CDR3 is 15 residues. Germline V gene data show CDR1 as MNHEY and CDR2 as SVGEGT. Trimming removed 0 bases at V and 7 bases at J, with 16 bases between. The DNA of the CDR3 is TGTGCCAGCAGTTACTCGGCCGTCTCCTACAATGAGCAGTACTTC. Translating it yields CASSYSAVSYNEQYF.

The rearrangement uses TRBV18 and TRBJ2-7, with 9 bases fitting TRBD1. V lost 3 bases, J lost 3 bases, and 3 bases stayed unmatched. This CDR3 has 14 residues. The germline V gene encodes CDR1 KGHSH and CDR2 LQKENI. CDR3 loop: CASSPGTGFYEQYF. The CDR3, as DNA: TGTGCCAGCTCACCCGGGACAGGGTTCTACGAGCAGTACTTC.

The chain combines TRBV7-2 with TRBJ2-5; 7 bases fit TRBD1. Near its end, the DNA agrees better with TRBJ2-7, so the J call may be wrong. Germline assignment: CDR1 SGHTA and CDR2 FQGNSA. There are 15 residues in the CDR3. The CDR3 coding sequence is TGTGCCAGCAGCGCCTGGACAGGTTGGGGTTACGAGCAGTACTTC. Residues: CASSAWTGWGYEQYF.